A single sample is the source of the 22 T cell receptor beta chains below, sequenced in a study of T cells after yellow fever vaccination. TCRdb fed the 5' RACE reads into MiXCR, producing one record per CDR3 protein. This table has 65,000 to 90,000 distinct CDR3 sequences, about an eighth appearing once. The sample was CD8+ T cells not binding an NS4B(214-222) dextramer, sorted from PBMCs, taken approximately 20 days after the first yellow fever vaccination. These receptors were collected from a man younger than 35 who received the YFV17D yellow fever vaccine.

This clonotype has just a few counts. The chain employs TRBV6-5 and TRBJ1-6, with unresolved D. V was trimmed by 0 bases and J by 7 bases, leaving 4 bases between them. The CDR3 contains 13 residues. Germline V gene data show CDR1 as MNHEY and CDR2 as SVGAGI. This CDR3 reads CASSYSTNSPLHF. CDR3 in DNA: TGTGCCAGCAGTTACTCGACCAATTCACCCCTCCACTTT.

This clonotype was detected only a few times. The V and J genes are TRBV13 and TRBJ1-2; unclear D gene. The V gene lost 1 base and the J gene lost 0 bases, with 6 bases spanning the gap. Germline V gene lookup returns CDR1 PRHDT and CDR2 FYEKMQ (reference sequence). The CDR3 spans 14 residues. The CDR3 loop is CASSLERANYGYTF. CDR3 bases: TGTGCCAGCAGCTTAGAGCGAGCTAACTATGGCTACACCTTC.

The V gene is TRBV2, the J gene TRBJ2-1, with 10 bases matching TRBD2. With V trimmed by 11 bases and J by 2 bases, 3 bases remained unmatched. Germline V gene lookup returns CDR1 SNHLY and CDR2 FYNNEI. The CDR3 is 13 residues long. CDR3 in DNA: TGTGCCGGACTAGCGGAGCCCTACAATGAGCAGTTCTTC. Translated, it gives CAGLAEPYNEQFF.

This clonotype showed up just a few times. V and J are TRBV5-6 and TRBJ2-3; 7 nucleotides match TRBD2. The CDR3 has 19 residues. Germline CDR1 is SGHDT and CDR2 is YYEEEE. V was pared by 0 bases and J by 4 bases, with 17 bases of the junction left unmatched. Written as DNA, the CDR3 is TGTGCCAGCAGCTTGGCTTATCGTTTAGGGCGGGAGCCCGCAGATACGCAGTATTTT. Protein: CASSLAYRLGREPADTQYF.

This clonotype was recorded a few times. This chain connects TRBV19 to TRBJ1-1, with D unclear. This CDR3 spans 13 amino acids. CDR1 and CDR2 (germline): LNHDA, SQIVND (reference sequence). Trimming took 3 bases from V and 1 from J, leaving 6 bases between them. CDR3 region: CASSISANTEAFF. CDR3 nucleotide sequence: TGTGCCAGTAGTATTTCGGCGAACACTGAAGCTTTCTTT.

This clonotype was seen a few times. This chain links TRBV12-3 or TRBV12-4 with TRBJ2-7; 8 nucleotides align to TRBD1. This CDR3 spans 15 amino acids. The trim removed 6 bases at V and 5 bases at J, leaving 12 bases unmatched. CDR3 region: CASSGTGTGLHEQYV. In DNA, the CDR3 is TGTGCCAGCAGCGGAACCGGGACAGGTCTCCACGAGCAGTACGTC.

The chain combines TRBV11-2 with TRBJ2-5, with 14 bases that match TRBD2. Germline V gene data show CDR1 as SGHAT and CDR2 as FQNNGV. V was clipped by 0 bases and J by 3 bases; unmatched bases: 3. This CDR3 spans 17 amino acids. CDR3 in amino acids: CASSLEGLAGEEETQYF. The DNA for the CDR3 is TGTGCCAGCAGCTTAGAGGGACTAGCGGGGGAGGAAGAGACCCAGTACTTC.

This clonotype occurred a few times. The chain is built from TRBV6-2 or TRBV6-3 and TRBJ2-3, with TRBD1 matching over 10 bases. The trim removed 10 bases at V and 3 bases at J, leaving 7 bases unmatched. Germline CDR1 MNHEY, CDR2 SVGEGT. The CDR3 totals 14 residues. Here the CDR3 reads CATTTGGMTDTQYF. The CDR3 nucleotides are TGTGCCACCACGACAGGGGGCATGACAGATACGCAGTATTTT.

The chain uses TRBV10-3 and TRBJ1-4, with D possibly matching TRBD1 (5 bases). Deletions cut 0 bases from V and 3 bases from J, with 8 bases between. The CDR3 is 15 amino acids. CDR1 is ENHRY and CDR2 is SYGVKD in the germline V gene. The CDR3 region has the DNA TGTGCCATCAGTGAGTCGAGGGGCTCTAATGAAAAACTGTTTTTT. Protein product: CAISESRGSNEKLFF.

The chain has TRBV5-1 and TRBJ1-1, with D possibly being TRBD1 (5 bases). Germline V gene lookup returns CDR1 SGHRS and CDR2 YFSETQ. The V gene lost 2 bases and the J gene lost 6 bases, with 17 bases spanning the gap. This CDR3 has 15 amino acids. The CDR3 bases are TGCGCCAGCAGCTTAGACAGTTCGACCTTCTCTGAAGCTTTCTTT. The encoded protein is CASSLDSSTFSEAFF. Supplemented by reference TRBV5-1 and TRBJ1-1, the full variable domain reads KAGVTQTPRYLIKTRGQQVTLSCSPISGHRSVSWYQQTPGQGLQFLFEYFSETQRNKGNFPGRFSGRQFSNSRSEMNVSTLELGDSALYLCASSLDSSTFSEAFFGQGTRLTVV.

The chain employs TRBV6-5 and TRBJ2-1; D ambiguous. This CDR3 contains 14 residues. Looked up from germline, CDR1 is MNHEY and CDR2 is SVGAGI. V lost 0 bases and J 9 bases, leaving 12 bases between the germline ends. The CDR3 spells CASSYSTAFSEQFF. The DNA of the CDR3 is TGTGCCAGCAGTTACTCGACGGCTTTTTCTGAGCAGTTCTTC.

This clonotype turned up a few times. In DNA form, the CDR3 reads TGTGCCAGCAGCCCCACCCCCAATGAGCAGTTCTTC. Translated, it gives CASSPTPNEQFF. J is TRBJ2-1 and V is TRBV12-3 or TRBV12-4; D unresolved. This CDR3 spans 12 amino acids. The V end lost 6 bases, the J end lost 6 bases, and 9 bases lay between the germline ends.

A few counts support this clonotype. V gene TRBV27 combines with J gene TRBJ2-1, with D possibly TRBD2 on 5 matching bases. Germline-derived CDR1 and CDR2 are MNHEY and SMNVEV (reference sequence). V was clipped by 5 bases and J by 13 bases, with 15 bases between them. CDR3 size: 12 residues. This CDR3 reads CASSGGLTAQFF. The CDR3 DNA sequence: TGTGCCAGCAGTGGCGGGCTGACTGCCCAGTTCTTC.

The DNA for the CDR3 is TGTGCCAGCAGTGAAGAGGGGTTCACGCCCTCCGAGCAGTACTTC. It is translated as CASSEEGFTPSEQYF. This chain joins TRBV6-1 and TRBJ2-7, with D perhaps matching TRBD1 (5 bases). Between the trimmed V and J ends, which lost 1 base and 6 bases, there was a span of 16 bases. Germline values: CDR1 MNHNS, CDR2 SASEGT. The CDR3 spans 15 residues.

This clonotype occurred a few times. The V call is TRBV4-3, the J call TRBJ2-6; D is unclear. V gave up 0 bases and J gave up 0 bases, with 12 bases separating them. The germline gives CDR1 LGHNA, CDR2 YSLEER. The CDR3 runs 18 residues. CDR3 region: CASSQDPPLGSGANVLTF. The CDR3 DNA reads TGCGCCAGCAGCCAAGATCCTCCTCTTGGCTCTGGGGCCAACGTCCTGACTTTC.

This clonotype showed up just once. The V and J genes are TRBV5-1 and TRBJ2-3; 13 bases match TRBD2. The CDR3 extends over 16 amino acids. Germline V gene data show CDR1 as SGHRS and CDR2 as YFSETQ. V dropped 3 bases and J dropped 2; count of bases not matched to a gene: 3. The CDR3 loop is CASSSGLAGYTDTQYF. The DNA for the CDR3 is TGCGCCAGCAGCTCGGGACTAGCGGGGTACACAGATACGCAGTATTTT.

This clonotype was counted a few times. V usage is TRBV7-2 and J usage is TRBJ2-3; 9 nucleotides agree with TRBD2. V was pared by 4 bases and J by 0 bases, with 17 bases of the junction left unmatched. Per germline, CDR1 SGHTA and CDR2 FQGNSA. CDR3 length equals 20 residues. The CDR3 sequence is CASSYEAQNLAGESTDTQYF. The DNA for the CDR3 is TGTGCCAGCAGCTACGAAGCCCAGAATTTAGCGGGGGAGAGCACAGATACGCAGTATTTT.

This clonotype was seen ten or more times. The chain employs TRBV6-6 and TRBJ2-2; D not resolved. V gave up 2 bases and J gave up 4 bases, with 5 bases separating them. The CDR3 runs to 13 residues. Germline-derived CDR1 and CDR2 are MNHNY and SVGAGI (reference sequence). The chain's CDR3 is CASSYGTTGELFF. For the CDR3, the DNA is TGTGCCAGCAGTTACGGAACCACCGGGGAGCTGTTTTTT.

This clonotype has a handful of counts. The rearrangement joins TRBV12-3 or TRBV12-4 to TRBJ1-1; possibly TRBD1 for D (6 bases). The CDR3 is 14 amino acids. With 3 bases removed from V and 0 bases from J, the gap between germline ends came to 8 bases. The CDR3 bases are TGTGCCAGCAGTTTGACAGGACTGAACACTGAAGCTTTCTTT. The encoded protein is CASSLTGLNTEAFF.

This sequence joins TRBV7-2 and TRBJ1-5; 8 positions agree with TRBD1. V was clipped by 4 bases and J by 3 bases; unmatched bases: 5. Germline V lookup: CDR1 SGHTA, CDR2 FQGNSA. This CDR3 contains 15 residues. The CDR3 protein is CASSWGTGNNQPQHF. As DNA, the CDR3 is TGTGCCAGCAGCTGGGGGACAGGCAACAATCAGCCCCAGCATTTT.

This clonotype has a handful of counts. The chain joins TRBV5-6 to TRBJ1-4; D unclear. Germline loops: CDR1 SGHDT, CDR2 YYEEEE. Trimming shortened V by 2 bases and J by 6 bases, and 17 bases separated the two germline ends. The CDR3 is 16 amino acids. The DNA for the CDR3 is TGTGCCAGCAGCTTAGGACGATCAATAAGGCATGAAAAACTGTTTTTT. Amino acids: CASSLGRSIRHEKLFF.

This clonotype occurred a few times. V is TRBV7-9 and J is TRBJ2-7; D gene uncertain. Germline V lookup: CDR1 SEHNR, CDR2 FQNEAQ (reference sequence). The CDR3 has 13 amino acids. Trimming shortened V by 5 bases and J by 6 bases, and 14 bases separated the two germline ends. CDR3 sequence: CASSRARIAEQYF. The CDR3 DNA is TGTGCCAGCAGCCGAGCTCGGATCGCCGAGCAGTACTTC.